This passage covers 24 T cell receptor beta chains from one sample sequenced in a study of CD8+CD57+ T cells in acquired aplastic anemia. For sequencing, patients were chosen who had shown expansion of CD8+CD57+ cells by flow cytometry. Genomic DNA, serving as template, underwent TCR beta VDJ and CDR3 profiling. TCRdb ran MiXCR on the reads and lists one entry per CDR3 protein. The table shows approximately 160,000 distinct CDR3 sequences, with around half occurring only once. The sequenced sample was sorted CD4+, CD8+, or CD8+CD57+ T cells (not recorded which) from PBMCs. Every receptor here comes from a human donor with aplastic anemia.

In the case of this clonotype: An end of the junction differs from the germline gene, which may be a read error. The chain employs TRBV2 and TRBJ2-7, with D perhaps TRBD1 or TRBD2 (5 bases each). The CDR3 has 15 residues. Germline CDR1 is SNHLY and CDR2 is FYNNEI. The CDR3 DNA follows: TGCGCCAGCAGCCAAGATCCGGGGCCGGTCTACGAGCAGTACTTC. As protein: CASSQDPGPVYEQYF.

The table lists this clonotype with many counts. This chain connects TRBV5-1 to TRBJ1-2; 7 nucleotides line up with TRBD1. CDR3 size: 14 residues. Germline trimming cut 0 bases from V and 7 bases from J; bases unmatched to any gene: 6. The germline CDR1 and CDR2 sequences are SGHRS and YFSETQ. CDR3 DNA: TGCGCCAGCAGCTTGGGAACTCAGGGGGTTGGCTACACCTTC. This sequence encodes CASSLGTQGVGYTF.

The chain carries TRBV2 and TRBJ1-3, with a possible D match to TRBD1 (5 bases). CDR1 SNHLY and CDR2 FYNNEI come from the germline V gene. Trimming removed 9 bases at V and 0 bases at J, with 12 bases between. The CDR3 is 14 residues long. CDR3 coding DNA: TGTGCCAGGGGGGACGGGAACTCTGGAAACACCATATATTTT. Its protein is CARGDGNSGNTIYF.

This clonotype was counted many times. CDR3 nucleotide sequence: TGTGCCAGTAGTGTCGGACAGGCGAGGGAGCAGTACTTC. Its protein product is CASSVGQAREQYF. V and J are TRBV19 and TRBJ2-7, with 7 bases that match TRBD1. The V segment lost 5 bases and the J segment 7 bases; nucleotides outside the gene matches: 8. This CDR3 is 13 amino acids long. Germline V gene data show CDR1 as LNHDA and CDR2 as SQIVND (reference sequence).

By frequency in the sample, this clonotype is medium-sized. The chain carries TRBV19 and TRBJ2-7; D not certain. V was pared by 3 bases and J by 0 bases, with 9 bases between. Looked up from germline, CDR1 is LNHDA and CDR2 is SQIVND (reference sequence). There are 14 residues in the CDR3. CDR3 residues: CASSIADFSYEQYF. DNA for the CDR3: TGTGCCAGTAGTATTGCCGATTTCTCCTACGAGCAGTACTTC.

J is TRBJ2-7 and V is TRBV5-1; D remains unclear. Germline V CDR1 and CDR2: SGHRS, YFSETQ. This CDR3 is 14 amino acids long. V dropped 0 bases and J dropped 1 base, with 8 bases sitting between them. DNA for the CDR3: TGCGCCAGCAGCTTGGAAGTGGGATCCTACGAGCAGTACTTC. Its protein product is CASSLEVGSYEQYF. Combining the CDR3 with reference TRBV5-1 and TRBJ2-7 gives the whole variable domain KAGVTQTPRYLIKTRGQQVTLSCSPISGHRSVSWYQQTPGQGLQFLFEYFSETQRNKGNFPGRFSGRQFSNSRSEMNVSTLELGDSALYLCASSLEVGSYEQYFGPGTRLTVT.

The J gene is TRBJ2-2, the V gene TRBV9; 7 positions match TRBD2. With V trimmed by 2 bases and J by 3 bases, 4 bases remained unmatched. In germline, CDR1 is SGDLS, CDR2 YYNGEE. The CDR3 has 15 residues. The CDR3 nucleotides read TGTGCCAGCAGCGTCCGCGGGAGTGACACCGGGGAGCTGTTTTTT. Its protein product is CASSVRGSDTGELFF.

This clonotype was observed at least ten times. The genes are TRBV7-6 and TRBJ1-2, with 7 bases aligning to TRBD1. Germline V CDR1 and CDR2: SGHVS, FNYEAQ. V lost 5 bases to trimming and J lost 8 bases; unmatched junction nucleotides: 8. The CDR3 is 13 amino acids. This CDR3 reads CASSGQEGEGYTF. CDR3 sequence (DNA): TGTGCCAGCAGCGGACAGGAGGGCGAAGGCTACACCTTC. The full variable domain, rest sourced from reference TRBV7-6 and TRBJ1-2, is GAGVSQSPRYKVTKRGQDVALRCDPISGHVSLYWYRQALGQGPEFLTYFNYEAQQDKSGLPNDRFSAERPEGSISTLTIQRTEQRDSAMYRCASSGQEGEGYTFGSGTRLTVV.

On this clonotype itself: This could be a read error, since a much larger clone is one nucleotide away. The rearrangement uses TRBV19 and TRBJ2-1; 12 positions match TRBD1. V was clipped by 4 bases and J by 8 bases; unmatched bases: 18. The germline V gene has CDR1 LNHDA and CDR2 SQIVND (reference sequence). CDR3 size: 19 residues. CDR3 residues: CASSKRRGPGTGGLDEQFF. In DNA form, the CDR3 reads TGTGCCAGTAGTAAGAGGCGGGGGCCCGGGACAGGGGGCTTGGATGAGCAGTTCTTC.

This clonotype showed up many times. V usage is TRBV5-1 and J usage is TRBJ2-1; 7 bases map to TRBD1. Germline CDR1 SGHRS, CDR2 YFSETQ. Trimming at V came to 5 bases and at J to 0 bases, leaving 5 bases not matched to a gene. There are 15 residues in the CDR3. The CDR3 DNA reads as TGCGCCAGCAGAACGGACAGGAGCTCCTACAATGAGCAGTTCTTC. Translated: CASRTDRSSYNEQFF. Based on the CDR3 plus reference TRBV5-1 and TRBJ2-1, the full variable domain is KAGVTQTPRYLIKTRGQQVTLSCSPISGHRSVSWYQQTPGQGLQFLFEYFSETQRNKGNFPGRFSGRQFSNSRSEMNVSTLELGDSALYLCASRTDRSSYNEQFFGPGTRLTVL.

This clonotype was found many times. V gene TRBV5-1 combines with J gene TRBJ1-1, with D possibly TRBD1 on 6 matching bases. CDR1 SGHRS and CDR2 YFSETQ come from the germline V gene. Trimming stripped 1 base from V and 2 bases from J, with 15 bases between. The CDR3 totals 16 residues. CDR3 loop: CASSLNVQGSNTEAFF. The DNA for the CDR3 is TGCGCCAGCAGCTTGAATGTACAGGGATCCAACACTGAAGCTTTCTTT.

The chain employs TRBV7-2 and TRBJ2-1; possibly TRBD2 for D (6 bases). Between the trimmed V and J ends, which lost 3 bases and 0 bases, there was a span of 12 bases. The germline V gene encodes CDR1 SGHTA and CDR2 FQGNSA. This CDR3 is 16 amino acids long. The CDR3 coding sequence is TGTGCCAGCAGCTTCTCGTACGGGAGCTCCTACAATGAGCAGTTCTTC. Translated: CASSFSYGSSYNEQFF.

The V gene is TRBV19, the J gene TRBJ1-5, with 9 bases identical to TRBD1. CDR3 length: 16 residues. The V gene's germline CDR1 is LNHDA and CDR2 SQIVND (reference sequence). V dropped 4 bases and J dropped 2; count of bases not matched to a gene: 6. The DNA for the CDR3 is TGTGCCAGTAGTAGCGACAGGGGGGGTGGCAATCAGCCCCAGCATTTT. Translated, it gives CASSSDRGGGNQPQHF. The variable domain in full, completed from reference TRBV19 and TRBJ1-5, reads DGGITQSPKYLFRKEGQNVTLSCEQNLNHDAMYWYRQDPGQGLRLIYYSQIVNDFQKGDIAEGYSVSREKKESFPLTVTSAQKNPTAFYLCASSSDRGGGNQPQHFGDGTRLSIL.

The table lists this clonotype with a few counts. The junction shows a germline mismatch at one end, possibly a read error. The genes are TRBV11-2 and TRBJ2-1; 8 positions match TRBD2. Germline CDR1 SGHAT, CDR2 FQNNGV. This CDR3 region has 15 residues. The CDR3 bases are TGTGCCAGCACCTTAGGACGGGGGGGCCAGGGTGAGCAGCTCTTC. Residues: CASTLGRGGQGEQLF.

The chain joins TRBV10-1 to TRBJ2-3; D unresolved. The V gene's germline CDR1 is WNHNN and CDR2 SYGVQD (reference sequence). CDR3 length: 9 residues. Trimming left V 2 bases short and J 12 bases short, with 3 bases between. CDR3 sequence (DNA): TGCGCCAGCAGTGAGACACAGTATTTT. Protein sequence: CASSETQYF.

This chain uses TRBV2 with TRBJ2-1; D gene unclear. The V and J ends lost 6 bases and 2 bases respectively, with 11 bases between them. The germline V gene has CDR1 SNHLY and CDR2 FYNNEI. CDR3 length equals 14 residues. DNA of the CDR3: TGTGCCAGCAGGGGAAACGCTGCCTACAATGAGCAGTTCTTC. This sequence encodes CASRGNAAYNEQFF.

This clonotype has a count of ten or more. In DNA form, the CDR3 reads TGTGCCAGCAGCCTGATAGACCGACTAGCGGGAGACAATGAGCAGTTCTTC. This gives the protein CASSLIDRLAGDNEQFF. This chain uses TRBV7-2 with TRBJ2-1; TRBD2 aligns across 12 bases. V was clipped by 5 bases and J by 5 bases; unmatched bases: 10. CDR3 size: 17 residues. In germline, CDR1 is SGHTA, CDR2 FQGNSA.

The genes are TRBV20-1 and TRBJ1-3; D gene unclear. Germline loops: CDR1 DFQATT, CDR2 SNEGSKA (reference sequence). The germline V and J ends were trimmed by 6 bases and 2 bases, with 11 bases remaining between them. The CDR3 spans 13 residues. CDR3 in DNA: TGCAGTGCCCCCGCTGGGGCTGGAAACACCATATATTTT. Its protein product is CSAPAGAGNTIYF.

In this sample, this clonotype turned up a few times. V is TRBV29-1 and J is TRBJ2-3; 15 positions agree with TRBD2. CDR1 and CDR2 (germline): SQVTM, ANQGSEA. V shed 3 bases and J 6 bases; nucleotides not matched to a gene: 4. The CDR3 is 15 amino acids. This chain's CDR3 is CSVDGGTSGRDTQYF. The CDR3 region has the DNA TGCAGCGTTGATGGAGGGACTAGCGGGAGGGATACGCAGTATTTT.

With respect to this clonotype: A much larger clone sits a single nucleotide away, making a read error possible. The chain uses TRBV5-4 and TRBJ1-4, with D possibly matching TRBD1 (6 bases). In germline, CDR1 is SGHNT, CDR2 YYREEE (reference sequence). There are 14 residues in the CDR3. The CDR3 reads CTSSFGGPAGKLFF. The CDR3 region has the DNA TGTACCAGCAGCTTCGGGGGCCCGGCGGGAAAACTGTTTTTT.

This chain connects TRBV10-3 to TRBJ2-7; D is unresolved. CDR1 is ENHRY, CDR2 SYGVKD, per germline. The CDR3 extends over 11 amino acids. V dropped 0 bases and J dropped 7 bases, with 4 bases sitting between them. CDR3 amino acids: CAISESGEQYV. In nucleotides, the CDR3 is TGTGCCATCAGTGAGTCTGGGGAGCAGTACGTC.

In DNA form, the CDR3 reads TGCAGTGCTAGAGTGGACAGAGCCTACGAGCAGTACTTC. It specifies CSARVDRAYEQYF. The chain combines TRBV20-1 with TRBJ2-7; weak D call: TRBD1 (6 bases). Trimming stripped 1 base from V and 2 bases from J, with 9 bases between. This CDR3 spans 13 amino acids. Germline assignment: CDR1 DFQATT and CDR2 SNEGSKA (reference sequence).

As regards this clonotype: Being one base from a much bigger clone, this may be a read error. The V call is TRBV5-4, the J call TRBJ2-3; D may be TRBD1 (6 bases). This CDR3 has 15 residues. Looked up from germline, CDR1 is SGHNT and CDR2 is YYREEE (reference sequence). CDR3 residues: CAGSASGTSTDTQYF. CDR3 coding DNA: TGTGCCGGCAGCGCCTCGGGGACATCCACAGATACGCAGTATTTT.

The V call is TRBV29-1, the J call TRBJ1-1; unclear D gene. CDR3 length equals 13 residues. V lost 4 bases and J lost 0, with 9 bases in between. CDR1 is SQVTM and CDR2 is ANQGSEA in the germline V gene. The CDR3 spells CSVGAGMNTEAFF. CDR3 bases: TGCAGCGTTGGGGCAGGCATGAACACTGAAGCTTTCTTT.